The 21 T cell receptor beta chains listed next were all sequenced from one sample in a study of blood T cell repertoires in COVID-19. Libraries were prepared by immunoSEQ multiplex PCR; TCRdb keeps only in-frame clonotypes and omits some of them. The top ten clones hold around 2.4% of a sample with approximately 250,000 clones, around 80% of them seen once. Sequencing was done on a sample of peripheral blood. These receptor sequences come from a middle-aged man who had recovered from COVID-19.

The genes are TRBV6-5 and TRBJ2-2; TRBD1 aligns across 7 bases. Germline V CDR1 and CDR2: MNHEY, SVGAGI. The CDR3 totals 14 residues. V lost 11 bases to trimming and J lost 5 bases; unmatched junction nucleotides: 11. In DNA, the CDR3 is TGTGCCGTATTTTCGGGACAGACAACCGGGGAGCTGTTTTTT. Encoded protein: CAVFSGQTTGELFF.

J is TRBJ2-3 and V is TRBV10-1; D may be TRBD2 (5 bases). Trimming took off 3 bases at V and 4 bases at J, with 14 bases between the two ends. The CDR3 loop spans 15 amino acids. Germline-derived CDR1 and CDR2 are WNHNN and SYGVQD (reference sequence). Written as DNA, the CDR3 is TGCGCCAGCAGTGAAACTAGGACGGTTGCAGATACGCAGTATTTT. Translated: CASSETRTVADTQYF.

The chain carries TRBV6-4 and TRBJ1-1; maybe TRBD1 (5 bases). Between the trimmed V and J ends, which lost 7 bases and 1 base, there was a span of 13 bases. Germline V gives CDR1 MRHNA, CDR2 SNTAGT. The CDR3 sequence is 14 residues long. The CDR3, as DNA: TGTGCCAGCAAGAAAACACAGGAGAACACTGAAGCTTTCTTT. Its translation is CASKKTQENTEAFF.

This chain joins TRBV6-5 and TRBJ1-5; D perhaps matches TRBD1 (5 bases). With 5 bases removed from V and 7 bases from J, the gap between germline ends came to 12 bases. In germline, CDR1 is MNHEY, CDR2 SVGAGI. The CDR3 loop spans 13 amino acids. The chain's CDR3 is CASSQGLEQPQHF. CDR3 nucleotide sequence: TGTGCCAGCAGTCAGGGCCTCGAACAGCCCCAGCATTTT.

The CDR3 sequence is CASSGTSGSSYEQYF. The CDR3 DNA sequence: TGTGCCAGCAGCGGGACTAGCGGGAGCTCCTACGAGCAGTACTTC. V usage is TRBV7-9 and J usage is TRBJ2-7, with TRBD2 matching over 14 bases. Per germline, CDR1 SEHNR and CDR2 FQNEAQ (reference sequence). This CDR3 spans 15 amino acids. V lost 5 bases to trimming and J lost 0 bases; unmatched junction nucleotides: 0.

V is TRBV25-1 and J is TRBJ2-7; TRBD2 matches at 11 bases. There are 14 residues in the CDR3. Trimming took 8 bases from V and 1 from J; bases not matched to a gene: 4. From germline, CDR1 is MGHDK and CDR2 SYGVNS. The CDR3 coding sequence is TGTGCCAGCTATAGACTAGCGGGGTCCTACGAGCAGTACTTC. It specifies CASYRLAGSYEQYF.

This chain connects TRBV24-1 to TRBJ2-5, with 9 positions matching TRBD1. Germline values: CDR1 KGHDR, CDR2 SFDVKD. J gave up 5 bases and V 4 bases, and 7 bases lay outside the gene matches. The CDR3 consists of 15 residues. The chain's CDR3 is CATSDPQGARETQYF. In DNA, the CDR3 is TGTGCCACCAGTGACCCACAGGGGGCGAGGGAGACCCAGTACTTC.

The CDR3 DNA follows: TGTGCCAGCAGTGCGGCGGGACAGGGGAGCTCCTACGAGCAGTACTTC. Translation gives CASSAAGQGSSYEQYF. The chain combines TRBV6-1 with TRBJ2-7; 10 bases map to TRBD1. CDR1 is MNHNS and CDR2 is SASEGT in the germline V gene. The CDR3 extends over 16 amino acids. J gave up 0 bases and V 4 bases, and 6 bases lay outside the gene matches.

CDR3 region: CASSPWTRSTDTQYF. CDR3 nucleotides: TGTGCCAGCAGCCCTTGGACTAGAAGCACAGATACGCAGTATTTT. The V and J genes are TRBV7-9 and TRBJ2-3, with 7 bases identical to TRBD2. Germline V gene data show CDR1 as SEHNR and CDR2 as FQNEAQ (reference sequence). V lost 5 bases to trimming and J lost 0 bases; unmatched junction nucleotides: 5. CDR3 length: 15 residues.

This clone came up once. The chain carries TRBV9 and TRBJ1-2; D gene unclear. CDR3 length equals 13 residues. From germline, CDR1 is SGDLS and CDR2 YYNGEE. V dropped 0 bases and J dropped 4 bases, with 7 bases sitting between them. Written as DNA, the CDR3 is TGTGCCAGCAGCGTAGGACACCTCTATGGCTACACCTTC. Encoded protein: CASSVGHLYGYTF.

With respect to this clone: Within the sample, other DNA sequences also encode this same CDR3. This chain joins TRBV10-2 and TRBJ2-3, with no clear D. Germline V gene data show CDR1 as WSHSY and CDR2 as SAAADI. The CDR3 contains 13 residues. The V end was cut by 0 bases, the J end by 6 bases, with 7 bases between. Here the CDR3 reads CASSESTRDTQYF. The CDR3, as DNA: TGCGCCAGCAGTGAGTCGACGAGGGATACGCAGTATTTT.

V usage is TRBV9 and J usage is TRBJ2-5, with 7 nucleotides matching TRBD1. The germline V gene encodes CDR1 SGDLS and CDR2 YYNGEE. V was clipped by 4 bases and J by 2 bases; unmatched bases: 8. The CDR3 is 15 residues long. Written as DNA, the CDR3 is TGTGCCAGCAGCTTCCGGGACAGACAGCAAGAGACCCAGTACTTC. It encodes CASSFRDRQQETQYF.

This chain connects TRBV19 to TRBJ1-1; the match to TRBD1 covers 8 bases. The CDR3 consists of 14 residues. V shed 4 bases and J 5 bases; nucleotides not matched to a gene: 6. Per germline, CDR1 LNHDA and CDR2 SQIVND (reference sequence). CDR3 coding DNA: TGTGCCAGTAGTAATGGACAGGGTTGGACTGAAGCTTTCTTT. It encodes CASSNGQGWTEAFF. Full variable domain (missing parts from reference TRBV19 and TRBJ1-1): DGGITQSPKYLFRKEGQNVTLSCEQNLNHDAMYWYRQDPGQGLRLIYYSQIVNDFQKGDIAEGYSVSREKKESFPLTVTSAQKNPTAFYLCASSNGQGWTEAFFGQGTRLTVV.

The chain couples TRBV29-1 to TRBJ2-1, with D possibly TRBD1 on 6 matching bases. Germline V gives CDR1 SQVTM, CDR2 ANQGSEA. The CDR3 extends over 18 amino acids. Trimming pared 1 base from V and 3 bases from J, leaving 22 bases between. This CDR3 reads CSVEVLSVQGLLYNEQFF. The CDR3 DNA reads as TGCAGCGTTGAAGTCCTCTCTGTACAGGGCCTCCTCTACAATGAGCAGTTCTTC.

The chain joins TRBV29-1 to TRBJ2-7; TRBD1 agrees at 8 bases. The CDR3 totals 12 residues. From germline, CDR1 is SQVTM and CDR2 ANQGSEA. V gave up 4 bases and J gave up 4 bases; unmatched junction bases: 3. CDR3 region: CSVGRGLYEQYF. The CDR3 DNA follows: TGCAGCGTTGGCAGGGGGCTTTACGAGCAGTACTTC.

This clone was seen only once. In nucleotides, the CDR3 is TGTGCCAGCAGCCAAGCCGATGAGCAGTTCTTC. Translating it yields CASSQADEQFF. The chain carries TRBV3-1 (or the pseudogene TRBV3-2) and TRBJ2-1; D ambiguous. CDR3 length: 11 residues. The germline gives CDR1 LGHDT, CDR2 YNNKEL (reference sequence). The V gene lost 1 base and the J gene lost 8 bases, with 3 bases spanning the gap.

The genes are TRBV15 and TRBJ2-7; the match to TRBD1 covers 9 bases. V lost 1 base to trimming and J lost 3 bases; unmatched junction nucleotides: 4. The germline gives CDR1 LNHNV, CDR2 YYDKDF (reference sequence). This CDR3 spans 15 amino acids. CDR3 bases: TGTGCCACCAGCAGAGGGGGGACAGGGCTCTACGAGCAGTACTTC. It yields the protein CATSRGGTGLYEQYF.

V gene TRBV4-1 combines with J gene TRBJ2-3, with D maybe TRBD2 (5 bases). The ends were cut back, 3 bases at V and 6 bases at J, with 10 bases in the middle. This CDR3 contains 13 residues. In germline, CDR1 is MGHRA, CDR2 YSYEKL. For the CDR3, the DNA is TGCGCCAGCAGCCAGCTCGGCGGGGATACGCAGTATTTT. Protein product: CASSQLGGDTQYF.

V and J are TRBV7-9 and TRBJ1-2, with 10 bases identical to TRBD1. CDR1 is SEHNR, CDR2 FQNEAQ, per germline (reference sequence). This CDR3 is 16 amino acids long. Germline trimming cut 5 bases from V and 2 bases from J; bases unmatched to any gene: 8. CDR3 DNA: TGTGCCAGCAGCCGTGGCCCGGGACAGGGGAACTATGGCTACACCTTC. It translates to CASSRGPGQGNYGYTF.

The gene calls are TRBV6-5 and TRBJ2-2; D may be TRBD1 (6 bases). CDR3 length: 15 residues. Looked up from germline, CDR1 is MNHEY and CDR2 is SVGAGI. Deletions cut 7 bases from V and 5 bases from J, with 17 bases between. CDR3 nucleotide sequence: TGTGCCAGCATAACTTTCACAGGGTGGACCGGGGAGCTGTTTTTT. Translation gives CASITFTGWTGELFF.

This clone appeared a single time. The chain carries TRBV28 and TRBJ1-2; 7 nucleotides match TRBD1. The CDR3 is made up of 16 amino acids. CDR1 MDHEN and CDR2 SYDVKM come from the germline V gene. With 4 bases clipped from V and 0 bases from J, the junction kept 8 bases outside the gene matches. The CDR3 protein is CASSSPGGASNYGYTF. The CDR3 DNA sequence: TGTGCCAGCAGTTCCCCAGGGGGTGCTTCTAACTATGGCTACACCTTC.